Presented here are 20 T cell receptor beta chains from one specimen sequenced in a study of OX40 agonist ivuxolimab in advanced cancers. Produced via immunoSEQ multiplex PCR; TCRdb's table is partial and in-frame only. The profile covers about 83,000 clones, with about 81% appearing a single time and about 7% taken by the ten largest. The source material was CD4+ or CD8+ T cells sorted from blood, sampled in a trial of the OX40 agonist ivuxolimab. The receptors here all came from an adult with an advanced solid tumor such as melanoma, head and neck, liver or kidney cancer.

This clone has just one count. The CDR3 DNA reads as TGTGCCAGCAGCTTAGAACCAGGGAGTGGTGGCTACACCTTC. The encoded protein is CASSLEPGSGGYTF. V usage is TRBV7-2 and J usage is TRBJ1-2; D may be TRBD1 (5 bases). V was shortened by 1 base and J by 7 bases, with 13 bases between the two germline ends. The CDR3 extends over 14 amino acids. Germline values: CDR1 SGHTA, CDR2 FQGNSA.

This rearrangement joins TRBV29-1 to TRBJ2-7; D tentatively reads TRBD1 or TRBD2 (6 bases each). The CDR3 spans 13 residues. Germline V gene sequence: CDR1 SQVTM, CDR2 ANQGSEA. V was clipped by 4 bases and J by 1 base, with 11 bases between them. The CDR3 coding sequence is TGCAGCGTTGTAAGGGGGGCATCCTACGAGCAGTACTTC. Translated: CSVVRGASYEQYF.

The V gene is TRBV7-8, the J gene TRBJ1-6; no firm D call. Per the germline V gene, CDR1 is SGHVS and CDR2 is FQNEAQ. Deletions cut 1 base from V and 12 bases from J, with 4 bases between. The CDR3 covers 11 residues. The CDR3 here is CASSLGLPLHF. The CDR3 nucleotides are TGTGCCAGCAGCTTAGGACTACCCCTCCACTTT.

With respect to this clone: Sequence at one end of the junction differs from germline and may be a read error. The CDR3 DNA follows: TGTGCCAGCAGTTTAGGGGCCTTCTCCTATAATTCACCCCCCCACTTT. This gives the protein CASSLGAFSYNSPPHF. This sequence joins TRBV27 and TRBJ1-6; a weak D match, TRBD1 (5 bases). This CDR3 comprises 16 residues. CDR1 is MNHEY and CDR2 is SMNVEV in the germline V gene (reference sequence).

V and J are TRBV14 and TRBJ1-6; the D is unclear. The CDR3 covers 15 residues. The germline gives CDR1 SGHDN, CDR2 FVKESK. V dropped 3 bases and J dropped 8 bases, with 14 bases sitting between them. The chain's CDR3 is CASSHAGGWHSPLHF. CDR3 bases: TGTGCCAGCAGCCATGCCGGAGGGTGGCATTCACCCCTCCACTTT.

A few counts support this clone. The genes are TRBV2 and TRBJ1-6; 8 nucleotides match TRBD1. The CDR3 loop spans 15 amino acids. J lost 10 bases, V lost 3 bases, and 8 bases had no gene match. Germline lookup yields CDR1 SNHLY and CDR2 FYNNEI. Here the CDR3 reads CASSEGTGQASPLHF. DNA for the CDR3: TGTGCCAGCAGTGAGGGGACAGGTCAAGCATCACCCCTCCACTTT.

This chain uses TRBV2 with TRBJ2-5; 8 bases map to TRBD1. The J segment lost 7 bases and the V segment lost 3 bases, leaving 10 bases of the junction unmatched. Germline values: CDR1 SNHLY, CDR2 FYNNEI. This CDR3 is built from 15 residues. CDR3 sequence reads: CASSEIQGTGGTQYF. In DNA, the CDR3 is TGTGCCAGCAGTGAGATACAGGGGACAGGAGGGACCCAGTACTTC.

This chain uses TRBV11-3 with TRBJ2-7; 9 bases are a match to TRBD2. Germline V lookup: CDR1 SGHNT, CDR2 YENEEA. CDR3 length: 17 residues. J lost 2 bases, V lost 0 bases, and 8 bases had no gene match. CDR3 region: CASSLDVSGSDTYEQYF. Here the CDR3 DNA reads TGTGCCAGCAGCTTAGATGTTAGCGGGAGTGATACCTACGAGCAGTACTTC.

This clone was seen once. The CDR3 DNA reads TGTGCCAGCAGCTTAGAGGTCAGGACTAATCAGCCCCAGCATTTT. Protein sequence: CASSLEVRTNQPQHF. The chain has TRBV7-8 and TRBJ1-5; D remains unclear. CDR1 and CDR2 from the germline V gene are SGHVS and FQNEAQ. V lost 1 base to trimming and J lost 4 bases, with 11 bases between them. The CDR3 consists of 15 residues.

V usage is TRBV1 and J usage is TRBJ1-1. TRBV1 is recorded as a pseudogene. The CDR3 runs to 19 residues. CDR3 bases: TGCACCAGCAGCCACCCTGAGGTTCCGGGGATTGGGATGAACACTGAAGCTTTCTTT. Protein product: CTSSHPEVPGIGMNTEAFF.

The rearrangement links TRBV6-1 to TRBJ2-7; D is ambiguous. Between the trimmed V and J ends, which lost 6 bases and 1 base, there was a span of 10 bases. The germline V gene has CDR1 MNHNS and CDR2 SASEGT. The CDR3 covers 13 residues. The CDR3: CASRQTPSYEQYF. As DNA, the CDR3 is TGTGCCAGCAGACAGACACCATCCTACGAGCAGTACTTC.

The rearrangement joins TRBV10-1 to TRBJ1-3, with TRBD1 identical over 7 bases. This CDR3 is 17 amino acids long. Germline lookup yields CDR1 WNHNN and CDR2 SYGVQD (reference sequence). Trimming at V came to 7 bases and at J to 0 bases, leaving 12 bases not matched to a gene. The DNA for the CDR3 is TGCGCCAGCAACCAACCGGGACAGAGTAGCTCTGGAAACACCATATATTTT. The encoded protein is CASNQPGQSSSGNTIYF.

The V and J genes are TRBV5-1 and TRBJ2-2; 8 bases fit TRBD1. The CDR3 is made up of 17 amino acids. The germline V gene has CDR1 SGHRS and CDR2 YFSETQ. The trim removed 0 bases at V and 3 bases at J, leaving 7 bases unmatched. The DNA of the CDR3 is TGCGCCAGCAGCTTGGCACCCGGACAGGGACACACCGGGGAGCTGTTTTTT. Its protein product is CASSLAPGQGHTGELFF.

CDR3 bases: TGTGCCAGCAGCCTGCGGGCAGGGGGCGCAGAGACCCAGTACTTC. Amino acid sequence: CASSLRAGGAETQYF. The chain combines TRBV7-3 with TRBJ2-5; 8 bases match TRBD1. The J segment lost 4 bases and the V segment lost 5 bases, leaving 9 bases of the junction unmatched. CDR1 is SGHTA and CDR2 is FQGTGA in the germline V gene. The CDR3 runs 15 residues.

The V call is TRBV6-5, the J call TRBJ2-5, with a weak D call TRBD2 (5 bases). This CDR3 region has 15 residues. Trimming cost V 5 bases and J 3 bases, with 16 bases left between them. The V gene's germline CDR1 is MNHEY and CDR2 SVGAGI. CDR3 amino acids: CASSNPGLGEETQYF. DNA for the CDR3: TGTGCCAGCAGTAACCCGGGCCTCGGGGAAGAGACCCAGTACTTC.

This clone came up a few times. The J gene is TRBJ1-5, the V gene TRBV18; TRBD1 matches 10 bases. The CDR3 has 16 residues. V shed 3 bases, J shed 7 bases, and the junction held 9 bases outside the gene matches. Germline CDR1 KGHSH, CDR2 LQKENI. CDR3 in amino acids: CASSPSDRGLRQPQHF. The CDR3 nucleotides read TGTGCCAGCTCACCGTCCGACAGGGGGCTACGGCAGCCCCAGCATTTT. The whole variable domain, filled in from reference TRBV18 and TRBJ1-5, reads NAGVMQNPRHLVRRRGQEARLRCSPMKGHSHVYWYRQLPEEGLKFMVYLQKENIIDESGMPKERFSAEFPKEGPSILRIQQVVRGDSAAYFCASSPSDRGLRQPQHFGDGTRLSIL.

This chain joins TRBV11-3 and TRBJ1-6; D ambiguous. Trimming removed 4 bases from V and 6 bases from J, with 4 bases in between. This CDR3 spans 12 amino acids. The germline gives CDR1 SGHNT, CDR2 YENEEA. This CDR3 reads CASSSGNSPLHF. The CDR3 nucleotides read TGTGCCAGCAGCTCTGGTAATTCACCCCTCCACTTT.

The CDR3 sequence: CASSLGRVGAVQEQFF. The CDR3 DNA is TGCGCCAGCAGCTTGGGAAGGGTGGGAGCGGTGCAGGAGCAGTTCTTC. This rearrangement joins TRBV5-1 to TRBJ2-1; D is possibly TRBD2 (5 bases). The V and J ends lost 0 bases and 10 bases respectively, with 20 bases between them. The CDR3 spans 16 residues. In germline, CDR1 is SGHRS, CDR2 YFSETQ.

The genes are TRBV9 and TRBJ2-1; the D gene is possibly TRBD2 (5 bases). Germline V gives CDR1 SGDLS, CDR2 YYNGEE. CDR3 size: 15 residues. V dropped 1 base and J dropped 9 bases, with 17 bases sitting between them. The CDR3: CASSVSDYHVGEQFF. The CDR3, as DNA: TGTGCCAGCAGCGTATCCGACTACCATGTGGGTGAGCAGTTCTTC.

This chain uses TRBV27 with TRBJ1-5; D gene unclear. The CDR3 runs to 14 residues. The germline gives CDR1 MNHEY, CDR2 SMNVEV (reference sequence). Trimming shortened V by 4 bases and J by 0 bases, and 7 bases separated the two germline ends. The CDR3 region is CASSSTGSNQPQHF. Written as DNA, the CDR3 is TGTGCCAGCAGTTCTACGGGTAGCAATCAGCCCCAGCATTTT.